This passage covers 5 T cell receptor beta chains from one sample sequenced in a study of T cells after yellow fever vaccination. In TCRdb, the 5' RACE reads were re-called with MiXCR into one record per CDR3 protein. The sample holds under 350,000 distinct CDR3 sequences, 4.1% seen once. The sequences come from PBMCs, collected 5 days after the yellow fever booster vaccination. These receptors were collected from a young man who received the YFV17D yellow fever vaccine.

This clonotype occurred many times. The chain has TRBV4-1 and TRBJ2-5; D perhaps matches TRBD1 (6 bases). This CDR3 is 16 amino acids long. Trimming left V 1 base short and J 5 bases short, with 17 bases between. CDR1 is MGHRA and CDR2 is YSYEKL in the germline V gene. CDR3 DNA: TGCGCCAGCAGCCAAGTTCTCGAGGACAGTCTGGAGACCCAGTACTTC. This encodes CASSQVLEDSLETQYF.

The V call is TRBV12-3 or TRBV12-4, the J call TRBJ2-3, with 7 bases identical to TRBD2. Trimming cost V 6 bases and J 2 bases; bases outside gene matches: 20. This CDR3 has 19 residues. DNA of the CDR3: TGTGCCAGCAGCCTCAGCGAACACTTCCGGGACTACCACACAGATACGCAGTATTTT. This encodes CASSLSEHFRDYHTDTQYF.

This clonotype was seen many times. The CDR3 coding sequence is TGTGCCAGCAGCTGGGGACAGATCCCAAACTATGGCTACACCTTC. This gives the protein CASSWGQIPNYGYTF. The chain links TRBV7-2 to TRBJ1-2; 7 nucleotides align to TRBD1. Germline CDR1 SGHTA, CDR2 FQGNSA. The junction had 7 bases not matched to a gene; V was cut back by 4 bases and J by 2 bases. The CDR3 covers 15 residues.

This clonotype occurred a few times. The CDR3 region has the DNA TGTGCCACCAGCAGAAGTGGACAGGGGGACTTAGATACCCAGTACTTC. Translation gives CATSRSGQGDLDTQYF. The chain employs TRBV15 and TRBJ2-5; 10 bases fit TRBD1. This CDR3 region has 16 residues. CDR1 and CDR2 from the germline V gene are LNHNV and YYDKDF (reference sequence). V was pared by 2 bases and J by 8 bases, with 11 bases of the junction left unmatched.

There are a few counts of this clonotype. J is TRBJ1-2 and V is TRBV20-1; D is perhaps TRBD1 (6 bases). Looked up from germline, CDR1 is DFQATT and CDR2 is SNEGSKA (reference sequence). The CDR3 is 12 residues long. Trimming removed 6 bases at V and 4 bases at J, with 12 bases between. The CDR3 protein is CSANRDTYGYTF. The CDR3 DNA follows: TGCAGTGCGAACCGGGACACCTATGGCTACACCTTC.